Each of the 21 T cell receptor beta chains below was sequenced from the same sample in a study of identical twins. Via MiXCR, TCRdb re-called the 5' RACE reads, giving one row per CDR3 protein. The sample has 1.5 million to 2 million distinct CDR3 sequences; around a third are singletons. The sequenced material came from cord blood. These receptors all stem from a newborn girl in good health.

The chain joins TRBV24-1 to TRBJ2-2; tentatively, D is TRBD2 (6 bases). The CDR3 has 16 residues. V was pared by 0 bases and J by 3 bases, with 10 bases between. Per germline, CDR1 KGHDR and CDR2 SFDVKD. CDR3 in amino acids: CATSDLYAGHTGELFF. CDR3 coding DNA: TGTGCCACCAGTGATTTGTACGCGGGACACACCGGGGAGCTGTTTTTT.

In regard to this clonotype: A read error is possible here, since a much larger clone lies one base away. The rearrangement joins TRBV4-1 to TRBJ2-1; TRBD2 aligns across 9 bases. The DNA matches TRBJ2-7 better at its end, which makes the J call doubtful. Germline CDR1 MGHRA, CDR2 YSYEKL. The CDR3 totals 16 residues. The CDR3 is CASSQDLAGGYNEQYF. Written as DNA, the CDR3 is TGCGCCAGCAGCCAAGATTTGGCGGGGGGGTACAATGAGCAGTACTTC.

This clonotype was detected only a few times. The V gene is TRBV30, the J gene TRBJ2-3; 8 bases line up with TRBD2. Germline trimming cut 4 bases from V and 3 bases from J; bases unmatched to any gene: 3. Germline CDR1 and CDR2: GTSNPN and SVGIG (reference sequence). This CDR3 is built from 13 residues. Here the CDR3 DNA reads TGTGCCTGGAACACGGGGGGGACAGATACGCAGTATTTT. It specifies CAWNTGGTDTQYF.

The chain employs TRBV5-1 and TRBJ1-2; no firm D call. Trimming took off 2 bases at V and 4 bases at J, with 15 bases between the two ends. Germline lookup yields CDR1 SGHRS and CDR2 YFSETQ. This CDR3 is built from 15 residues. The DNA of the CDR3 is TGCGCCAGCAGCTTTGGTTCTGGGATCGGCTATGGCTACACCTTC. This encodes CASSFGSGIGYGYTF.

This clonotype was counted a few times. The CDR3 sequence is CASSQDWLYEQYF. CDR3 DNA sequence: TGTGCCAGCAGCCAAGATTGGCTCTACGAGCAGTACTTC. The chain has TRBV3-1 and TRBJ2-7; no clear D. From germline, CDR1 is LGHDT and CDR2 YNNKEL (reference sequence). V lost 0 bases and J lost 3, with 6 bases in between. The CDR3 contains 13 residues.

V is TRBV6-5 and J is TRBJ2-5; D is possibly TRBD1 or TRBD2 (5 bases each). From germline, CDR1 is MNHEY and CDR2 SVGAGI. The CDR3 runs to 15 residues. V lost 8 bases and J lost 2, with 18 bases in between. The CDR3 reads CASSLLGDRQETQYF. The DNA for the CDR3 is TGTGCCAGCTCTCTATTGGGGGACCGACAAGAGACCCAGTACTTC.

The rearrangement links TRBV2 to TRBJ1-5; D is unresolved. V lost 4 bases and J 6 bases, leaving 7 bases between the germline ends. This CDR3 comprises 12 residues. Germline V CDR1 and CDR2: SNHLY, FYNNEI. The CDR3 sequence: CASSGEGQPQHF. CDR3 in DNA: TGTGCCAGCAGTGGGGAGGGTCAGCCCCAGCATTTT.

This clonotype was seen a few times. The chain is built from TRBV10-3 and TRBJ1-2; D perhaps matches TRBD1 (6 bases). The germline CDR1 and CDR2 sequences are ENHRY and SYGVKD. V shed 4 bases and J shed 4 bases, with 22 bases lying between them. This CDR3 is built from 17 residues. The CDR3 here is CAISGGWDRDTRYGYTF. Written as DNA, the CDR3 is TGTGCCATCAGTGGAGGTTGGGATCGGGACACACGCTATGGCTACACCTTC.

The sample holds a few counts of this clonotype. The V and J genes are TRBV6-1 and TRBJ2-4; D remains ambiguous. Per the germline V gene, CDR1 is MNHNS and CDR2 is SASEGT. V dropped 10 bases and J dropped 8 bases, with 15 bases sitting between them. The CDR3 is made up of 12 amino acids. CDR3 region: CATTGNSDIQYF. CDR3 sequence (DNA): TGTGCCACCACGGGCAATTCGGACATTCAGTACTTC.

This clonotype was seen more than once but under ten times. V gene TRBV10-3 combines with J gene TRBJ2-5, with D possibly being TRBD1 or TRBD2 (6 bases each). V shed 10 bases and J shed 5 bases, with 11 bases lying between them. This CDR3 has 11 amino acids. Germline V gives CDR1 ENHRY, CDR2 SYGVKD. Written as DNA, the CDR3 is TGTGCCAGCTTAGGGGGGGAGACCCAGTACTTC. Protein product: CASLGGETQYF.

The chain recombines TRBV20-1 with TRBJ1-3; D is undetermined. Germline values: CDR1 DFQATT, CDR2 SNEGSKA (reference sequence). The CDR3 loop spans 12 amino acids. Trimming pared 3 bases from V and 2 bases from J, leaving 5 bases between. The CDR3 loop reads CSARETGNTIYF. The CDR3 coding sequence is TGCAGTGCTAGGGAAACTGGAAACACCATATATTTT.

This clonotype has a count of ten or more. The chain uses TRBV20-1 and TRBJ1-5; no firm D call. Trimming took 4 bases from V and 5 from J, leaving 0 bases between them. This CDR3 spans 9 amino acids. The germline V gene has CDR1 DFQATT and CDR2 SNEGSKA (reference sequence). In nucleotides, the CDR3 is TGCAGTGCTAATCAGCCCCAGCATTTT. Translated, it gives CSANQPQHF.

This chain joins TRBV28 and TRBJ2-4; D unresolved. The CDR3 is 11 residues long. Trimming took off 4 bases at V and 9 bases at J, with 7 bases between the two ends. Germline V CDR1 and CDR2: MDHEN, SYDVKM. The CDR3 loop is CASSSRIIQYF. The CDR3 coding sequence is TGTGCCAGCAGTTCCAGAATCATTCAGTACTTC.

Comment on this clonotype: The junction and the germline gene differ at one end; a read error may be behind it. V usage is TRBV2 and J usage is TRBJ2-7; D gene ambiguous. The germline CDR1 and CDR2 sequences are SNHLY and FYNNEI. This CDR3 comprises 14 residues. CDR3 loop: CANSEGRAPYEQYF. The DNA of the CDR3 is TGTGCCAACAGTGAAGGTCGGGCTCCCTACGAGCAGTACTTC.

A few counts support this clonotype. This chain links TRBV2 with TRBJ1-5, with 7 bases that match TRBD1. With 6 bases clipped from V and 0 bases from J, the junction kept 5 bases outside the gene matches. Per germline, CDR1 SNHLY and CDR2 FYNNEI. The CDR3 is 15 amino acids. The CDR3 nucleotides are TGTGCCAGCAGGATGACAGGGTCTAGCAATCAGCCCCAGCATTTT. This translates into CASRMTGSSNQPQHF.

This clonotype showed up just a few times. This chain joins TRBV28 and TRBJ2-2, with TRBD2 as a possible D gene (6 bases). Germline CDR1 and CDR2: MDHEN and SYDVKM. Trimming took 8 bases from V and 6 from J, leaving 13 bases between them. The CDR3 extends over 13 amino acids. CDR3 residues: CASLLGGSGELFF. The CDR3 coding sequence is TGTGCCAGCCTACTGGGGGGATCCGGGGAGCTGTTTTTT.

This clonotype appeared a few times. J is TRBJ1-4 and V is TRBV4-2; TRBD1 is a possible D gene (5 bases). The germline CDR1 and CDR2 sequences are LGHNA and YNFKEQ. This CDR3 is built from 18 residues. Deletions cut 0 bases from V and 8 bases from J, with 22 bases between. This CDR3 is CASSQERPPGRPPEKLFF. Written as DNA, the CDR3 is TGTGCCAGCAGCCAAGAGCGGCCTCCGGGACGGCCCCCCGAAAAACTGTTTTTT.

This clonotype was seen a handful of times. This rearrangement joins TRBV27 to TRBJ2-5; the D gene is possibly TRBD1 (7 bases). Germline CDR1 reads MNHEY; CDR2 reads SMNVEV (reference sequence). Trimming stripped 5 bases from V and 4 bases from J, with 14 bases between. The length of the CDR3 is 14 residues. The CDR3 DNA sequence: TGTGCCAGCAGTGCTAGACAGGGAGGAGAGACCCAGTACTTC. This sequence encodes CASSARQGGETQYF.

This clonotype occurred a few times. The chain recombines TRBV20-1 with TRBJ2-1; 15 nucleotides match TRBD2. This CDR3 is built from 16 residues. The trim removed 4 bases at V and 0 bases at J, leaving 1 base unmatched. Per the germline V gene, CDR1 is DFQATT and CDR2 is SNEGSKA (reference sequence). CDR3 in amino acids: CSATGLAGGSYNEQFF. CDR3 DNA sequence: TGCAGTGCTACGGGACTAGCGGGAGGCTCCTACAATGAGCAGTTCTTC.

This clonotype has a single count. This may be a read error, as it is one base from a much larger clone. The V and J genes are TRBV12-3 or TRBV12-4 and TRBJ2-1; no reliable D call. V gave up 4 bases and J gave up 13 bases, with 17 bases separating them. The CDR3 has 13 residues. The CDR3 nucleotides are TGTGCCAGCAGTTCCGGTACCCAAGAGACCCAGTTCTTC. As protein: CASSSGTQETQFF.

The CDR3 DNA follows: TGTGCCAGCTCACCACAGCTGTCTGGCATCTACAATGAGCAGTTCTTC. Amino acid sequence: CASSPQLSGIYNEQFF. The rearrangement joins TRBV18 to TRBJ2-1; D not certain. With 1 base removed from V and 3 bases from J, the gap between germline ends came to 13 bases. The CDR3 contains 16 residues. Per the germline V gene, CDR1 is KGHSH and CDR2 is LQKENI.